This T cell receptor beta chain derives from a study of blood T cell repertoires in COVID-19. Study information: The samples span acute and convalescent COVID-19 from the United States, Italy and Spain.

This CDR3 has 19 residues. V gave up 6 bases and J gave up 3 bases; unmatched junction bases: 18. CDR1 is SGHVS, CDR2 FQNEAQ, per germline. Original methodology: The authors estimated nucleated cell counts from reference gene primer amplification. Clones were read by immunoSEQ multiplex PCR, and TCRdb kept only the in-frame ones, dropping some. That table is the source of V, J and clone size, and D and trimming were worked out from the DNA. Of 200,000 to 300,000 clones listed, more than 85% were seen once; the top ten hold roughly 5%. The sequence derives from a woman aged 55-75 years with COVID-19, enrolled during active disease. The chain employs TRBV7-8 and TRBJ2-3, with 10 bases aligning to TRBD2. Source material: peripheral blood. DNA for the CDR3: TGTGCCAGCAGTCCCCACCGAAGGGCTAGCGGGAGTAGGACAGATACGCAGTATTTT. This encodes CASSPHRRASGSRTDTQYF. The full variable domain, in which reference TRBV7-8 and TRBJ2-3 provide the parts outside the CDR3, is GAGVSQSPRYKVAKRGQDVALRCDPISGHVSLFWYQQALGQGPEFLTYFQNEAQLDKSGLPSDRFFAERPEGSVSTLKIQRTQQEDSAVYLCASSPHRRASGSRTDTQYFGPGTRLTVL.